This T cell receptor beta chain was recorded in a study of T cell repertoires in cytomegalovirus infection. Study details: Both recently identified HLA-C-restricted and well-studied HLA-B-restricted CMV epitopes were used in the study. It can be stated that public TCR beta signatures indicated CMV infection as well as a matching HLA type.

Points from the study as a whole: The ex vivo response showed dominance by HLA-C-restricted CMV-specific TCR beta clonotypes. Cumulative public TCR beta family frequency identified carriers of CMV plus the relevant HLA.

The CDR3 totals 15 residues. The V gene end was trimmed by 6 bases and the J gene end by 3 bases; junction bases not matched to a gene: 8. Germline V CDR1 and CDR2: MNHEY, SVGEGT. One entry per CDR3 protein, called by TCRdb with MiXCR from the reads. Of more than 300,000 distinct CDR3 sequences listed, about 32% were seen once; the top ten hold about 13%. This clonotype was counted between two and nine times. Its matching antigen is unknown. The sequenced sample was cultured PBMCs, obtained from culture after CMV antigen stimulation. The sequence was obtained from a human donor in good health (CMV status not recorded). Some clones in this sample may be carry-over from other donors' samples. The chain has TRBV6-2 or TRBV6-3 and TRBJ2-3; 8 bases align to TRBD2. The CDR3 DNA follows: TGTGCCAGCAGGACCCGGGAGGGCCTGACAGATACGCAGTATTTT. Translation: CASRTREGLTDTQYF.